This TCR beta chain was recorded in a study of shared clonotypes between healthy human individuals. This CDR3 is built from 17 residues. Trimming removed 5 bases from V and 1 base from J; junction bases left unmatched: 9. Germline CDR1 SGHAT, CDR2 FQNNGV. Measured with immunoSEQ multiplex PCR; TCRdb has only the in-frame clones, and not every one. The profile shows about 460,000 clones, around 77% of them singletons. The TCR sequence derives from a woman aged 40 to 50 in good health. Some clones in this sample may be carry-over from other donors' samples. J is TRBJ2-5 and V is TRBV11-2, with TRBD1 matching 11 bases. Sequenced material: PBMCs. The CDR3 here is CASSLTAGTGGQETQYF. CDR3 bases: TGTGCCAGCAGCCTAACCGCCGGGACAGGGGGCCAAGAGACCCAGTACTTC.